Listed below are T cell receptor beta chains from one sample, sequenced in a study of control samples from healthy donors and cancer patients. TCRdb's copy holds only in-frame clones and misses some; the assay was immunoSEQ multiplex PCR. The table lists about 98,000 clones, about 80% of them singletons, with more than 9% in the top ten. Sequenced material: blood. These receptors came from a woman in her 30s in good health. Both conserved end residues are part of each CDR3. The D gene is left open where the match is weak. Only part of the rows carry a size: once, few, many, or a class if the clone is expanded.

d_call: TRBD1
v_call: TRBV6-5
clone_size: .
j_call: TRBJ1-5
cdr3_aa: CASRLTGRNQPQHF
cdr3_nt: TGTGCCAGCAGACTGACAGGGCGAAATCAGCCCCAGCATTTT

d_call: .
v_call: TRBV7-2
clone_size: .
j_call: TRBJ1-5
cdr3_aa: CASSLREGNQPQHF
cdr3_nt: TGTGCCAGCAGCCTCAGGGAGGGCAATCAGCCCCAGCATTTT

d_call: .
v_call: TRBV25-1
clone_size: .
j_call: TRBJ1-1
cdr3_aa: CASSEPLNTEAFF
cdr3_nt: TGTGCCAGCAGTGAACCCTTGAACACTGAAGCTTTCTTT

d_call: .
v_call: TRBV27
clone_size: .
j_call: TRBJ1-5
cdr3_aa: CASSSGRINQPQHF
cdr3_nt: TGTGCCAGCAGTTCGGGACGGATTAATCAGCCCCAGCATTTT

d_call: .
v_call: TRBV25-1
clone_size: .
j_call: TRBJ1-3
cdr3_aa: CASSESDSGNTIYF
cdr3_nt: TGTGCCAGCAGTGAGTCTGACTCTGGAAACACCATATATTTT

d_call: .
v_call: TRBV5-6
clone_size: .
j_call: TRBJ1-5
cdr3_aa: CASSLQGNQPQHF
cdr3_nt: TGTGCCAGCAGCTTGCAAGGGAATCAGCCCCAGCATTTT

d_call: TRBD2
v_call: TRBV6-5
clone_size: .
j_call: TRBJ2-7
cdr3_aa: CASSPTSGDPYEQYF
cdr3_nt: TGTGCCAGCAGTCCAACTAGCGGGGACCCCTACGAGCAGTACTTC

d_call: .
v_call: TRBV27
clone_size: .
j_call: TRBJ2-1
cdr3_aa: CASSSQRQEPYNEQFF
cdr3_nt: TGTGCCAGCAGTTCACAAAGACAGGAGCCATACAATGAGCAGTTCTTC

d_call: TRBD2
v_call: TRBV19
clone_size: .
j_call: TRBJ2-2
cdr3_aa: CASRTSGGNTGELFF
cdr3_nt: TGTGCCAGTAGGACTAGCGGGGGAAACACCGGGGAGCTGTTTTTT

d_call: .
v_call: TRBV5-1
clone_size: .
j_call: TRBJ2-3
cdr3_aa: CASSLEGDATDTQYF
cdr3_nt: TGCGCCAGCAGCTTGGAGGGCGACGCCACTGACACGCAGTATTTT

d_call: .
v_call: TRBV2
clone_size: .
j_call: TRBJ2-7
cdr3_aa: CASSRDFYEQYF
cdr3_nt: TGTGCCAGCAGTCGGGACTTCTACGAGCAGTACTTC

d_call: TRBD1
v_call: TRBV11-1
clone_size: .
j_call: TRBJ1-6
cdr3_aa: CASSLGQAHSPLHF
cdr3_nt: TGTGCCAGCAGCCTGGGACAGGCCCATTCACCCCTCCACTTT

d_call: .
v_call: TRBV25-1
clone_size: .
j_call: TRBJ1-1
cdr3_aa: CASRDMNTEAFF
cdr3_nt: TGTGCCAGTAGGGATATGAACACTGAAGCTTTCTTT

d_call: TRBD2
v_call: TRBV4-2
clone_size: few
j_call: TRBJ2-1
cdr3_aa: CASSQAFSGDYNEQFF
cdr3_nt: TGTGCCAGCAGCCAAGCCTTTAGCGGGGACTACAATGAGCAGTTCTTC

d_call: TRBD1
v_call: TRBV5-1
clone_size: .
j_call: TRBJ1-5
cdr3_aa: CASSPGQGAWESNQPQHF
cdr3_nt: TGCGCCAGCAGCCCGGGACAGGGCGCGTGGGAGAGCAATCAGCCCCAGCATTTT

d_call: TRBD1
v_call: TRBV18
clone_size: .
j_call: TRBJ1-1
cdr3_aa: CASSPLGTATEAFF
cdr3_nt: TGTGCCAGCTCACCACTCGGGACAGCAACTGAAGCTTTCTTT

d_call: .
v_call: TRBV24-1
clone_size: .
j_call: TRBJ1-1
cdr3_aa: CATSDLLTHRGAFF
cdr3_nt: TGTGCCACCAGTGATCTACTGACGCACCGGGGAGCTTTCTTT

d_call: .
v_call: TRBV5-6
clone_size: .
j_call: TRBJ1-1
cdr3_aa: CASSLGPLNTEAFF
cdr3_nt: TGTGCCAGCAGCTTAGGACCGCTGAACACTGAAGCTTTCTTT

d_call: TRBD1
v_call: TRBV5-6
clone_size: .
j_call: TRBJ1-2
cdr3_aa: CASSWSAGTGTGYTF
cdr3_nt: TGTGCCAGCAGCTGGTCGGCCGGGACAGGGACCGGCTACACCTTC

d_call: TRBD1
v_call: TRBV5-6
clone_size: .
j_call: TRBJ1-2
cdr3_aa: CASSLRTGLGYTF
cdr3_nt: TGTGCCAGCAGCTTGAGGACAGGGCTTGGCTACACCTTC

d_call: TRBD1
v_call: TRBV6-5
clone_size: few
j_call: TRBJ1-2
cdr3_aa: CASCSDRVYGYTF
cdr3_nt: TGTGCCAGCTGCTCCGACAGGGTCTATGGCTACACCTTC

d_call: TRBD1
v_call: TRBV18
clone_size: .
j_call: TRBJ2-7
cdr3_aa: CASSPPRQGRIGFSAYEQYF
cdr3_nt: TGTGCCAGCTCACCTCCCCGACAGGGCCGGATCGGCTTTTCAGCCTACGAGCAGTACTTC

d_call: .
v_call: TRBV23-1
clone_size: .
j_call: TRBJ2-1
cdr3_aa: CASSPGWGAFYNEQFF
cdr3_nt: TGCGCCAGCAGTCCAGGATGGGGGGCTTTCTACAATGAGCAGTTCTTC

d_call: TRBD1
v_call: TRBV5-1
clone_size: once
j_call: TRBJ1-4
cdr3_aa: CASSLGQGNEKLFF
cdr3_nt: TGCGCCAGCAGCTTGGGACAGGGTAATGAAAAACTGTTTTTT

d_call: .
v_call: TRBV14
clone_size: .
j_call: TRBJ2-7
cdr3_aa: CASSQGDTYEQYF
cdr3_nt: TGTGCCAGCAGCCAAGGCGATACCTACGAGCAGTACTTC

d_call: .
v_call: TRBV19
clone_size: .
j_call: TRBJ1-2
cdr3_aa: CASSIGRQDWGYGYTF
cdr3_nt: TGTGCCAGTAGTATAGGTCGACAGGATTGGGGCTATGGCTACACCTTC

d_call: .
v_call: TRBV4-1
clone_size: .
j_call: TRBJ1-1
cdr3_aa: CASSQEGRVNPEAFF
cdr3_nt: TGCGCCAGCAGCCAAGAAGGCAGGGTAAATCCTGAAGCTTTCTTT

d_call: .
v_call: TRBV5-4
clone_size: .
j_call: TRBJ1-6
cdr3_aa: CASSGAAGTYNSPLHF
cdr3_nt: TGTGCCAGCAGCGGCGCCGCCGGGACCTATAATTCACCCCTCCACTTT

d_call: .
v_call: TRBV2
clone_size: few
j_call: TRBJ2-1
cdr3_aa: CASEGRDRYNEQFF
cdr3_nt: TGTGCCAGCGAGGGAAGGGACCGATACAATGAGCAGTTCTTC

d_call: .
v_call: TRBV25-1
clone_size: .
j_call: TRBJ1-1
cdr3_aa: CASSGSVNTEAFF
cdr3_nt: TGTGCCAGCAGTGGATCCGTGAACACTGAAGCTTTCTTT

d_call: .
v_call: TRBV14
clone_size: .
j_call: TRBJ2-5
cdr3_aa: CASSPRRQRQETQYF
cdr3_nt: TGTGCCAGCAGCCCAAGGAGACAGCGACAAGAGACCCAGTACTTC

d_call: .
v_call: TRBV2
clone_size: .
j_call: TRBJ1-6
cdr3_aa: CASSGSVGVNSPLHF
cdr3_nt: TGTGCCAGCAGTGGCAGCGTGGGGGTTAATTCACCCCTCCACTTT

d_call: .
v_call: TRBV7-2
clone_size: .
j_call: TRBJ1-6
cdr3_aa: CASSTGGLGGNSPLHF
cdr3_nt: TGTGCCAGCAGTACCGGGGGACTAGGGGGGAATTCACCCCTCCACTTT

d_call: .
v_call: TRBV20-1
clone_size: once
j_call: TRBJ2-3
cdr3_aa: CSASYPGTDTQYF
cdr3_nt: TGCAGTGCTAGTTATCCTGGCACAGATACGCAGTATTTT

d_call: .
v_call: TRBV4-3
clone_size: .
j_call: TRBJ1-3
cdr3_aa: CASSQEEGAGNTIYF
cdr3_nt: TGCGCCAGCAGCCAAGAGGAAGGCGCAGGAAACACCATATATTTT

d_call: .
v_call: TRBV30
clone_size: .
j_call: TRBJ1-1
cdr3_aa: CAWNNRDMNEAFF
cdr3_nt: TGTGCCTGGAATAACAGGGACATGAATGAAGCTTTCTTT

d_call: TRBD1
v_call: TRBV6-5
clone_size: .
j_call: TRBJ1-2
cdr3_aa: CASSHRGSDYGYTF
cdr3_nt: TGTGCCAGCTCTCACAGGGGGAGTGACTATGGCTACACCTTC

d_call: TRBD1
v_call: TRBV7-6
clone_size: .
j_call: TRBJ1-3
cdr3_aa: CASSLAGQQSGNTIYF
cdr3_nt: TGTGCCAGCAGCTTAGCGGGACAGCAGTCCGGAAACACCATATATTTT

d_call: .
v_call: TRBV18
clone_size: .
j_call: TRBJ1-6
cdr3_aa: CASSPGGMNSPLHF
cdr3_nt: TGTGCCAGCTCACCAGGGGGAATGAATTCACCCCTCCACTTT

d_call: TRBD1
v_call: TRBV16
clone_size: .
j_call: TRBJ2-5
cdr3_aa: CASTDRGQNQETQYF
cdr3_nt: TGTGCCAGCACCGACAGGGGGCAGAATCAAGAGACCCAGTACTTC

d_call: .
v_call: TRBV5-1
clone_size: .
j_call: TRBJ2-5
cdr3_aa: CASSPSGQRQETQYF
cdr3_nt: TGCGCCAGCAGCCCGTCAGGTCAGAGGCAAGAGACCCAGTACTTC

d_call: .
v_call: TRBV10-2
clone_size: .
j_call: TRBJ1-6
cdr3_aa: CASSVQGPSINNSPLHF
cdr3_nt: TGCGCCAGCAGCGTACAGGGCCCAAGTATAAATAATTCACCCCTCCACTTT

d_call: .
v_call: TRBV29-1
clone_size: .
j_call: TRBJ1-2
cdr3_aa: CSVGEAGYTF
cdr3_nt: TGCAGCGTAGGGGAGGCTGGCTACACCTTC

d_call: .
v_call: TRBV15
clone_size: medium-sized
j_call: TRBJ1-2
cdr3_aa: CATSRDSYGYTF
cdr3_nt: TGTGCCACCAGCAGAGACAGCTATGGCTACACCTTC

d_call: TRBD2
v_call: TRBV10-1
clone_size: .
j_call: TRBJ2-2
cdr3_aa: CASTGGGTGELFF
cdr3_nt: TGCGCCAGCACGGGCGGGGGGACCGGGGAGCTGTTTTTT

d_call: .
v_call: TRBV14
clone_size: .
j_call: TRBJ1-2
cdr3_aa: CASSQVRGESGYTF
cdr3_nt: TGTGCCAGCAGCCAAGTCAGGGGAGAATCGGGCTACACCTTC

d_call: TRBD1
v_call: TRBV19
clone_size: once
j_call: TRBJ1-1
cdr3_aa: CASSMDRGAMNTEAFF
cdr3_nt: TGTGCCAGTAGTATGGACAGGGGGGCTATGAACACTGAAGCTTTCTTT

d_call: TRBD2
v_call: TRBV7-7
clone_size: .
j_call: TRBJ2-2
cdr3_aa: CASSQTSGPNTGELFF
cdr3_nt: TGTGCTAGCAGCCAGACTAGCGGGCCGAACACCGGGGAGCTGTTTTTT

d_call: TRBD2
v_call: TRBV7-2
clone_size: .
j_call: TRBJ2-1
cdr3_aa: CASSLAAGGVNEQFF
cdr3_nt: TGTGCCAGCAGCTTAGCAGCGGGGGGCGTTAATGAGCAGTTCTTC

d_call: .
v_call: TRBV12-3/TRBV12-4
clone_size: medium-sized
j_call: TRBJ1-2
cdr3_aa: CASSRDNYGYTF
cdr3_nt: TGTGCCAGCAGCCGGGACAACTATGGCTACACCTTC

d_call: .
v_call: TRBV29-1
clone_size: .
j_call: TRBJ2-5
cdr3_aa: CSVNLYNQETQYF
cdr3_nt: TGCAGCGTAAACCTATACAACCAAGAGACCCAGTACTTC

d_call: TRBD2
v_call: TRBV6-6
clone_size: .
j_call: TRBJ2-3
cdr3_aa: CASSRRTGLAGGPDTQYF
cdr3_nt: TGTGCCAGCAGTCGACGAACTGGACTAGCGGGGGGGCCAGATACGCAGTATTTT

d_call: TRBD1
v_call: TRBV6-5
clone_size: .
j_call: TRBJ1-1
cdr3_aa: CASIEARGRAEAFF
cdr3_nt: TGTGCCAGCATAGAGGCCAGGGGGAGGGCTGAAGCTTTCTTT

d_call: TRBD1
v_call: TRBV19
clone_size: .
j_call: TRBJ2-7
cdr3_aa: CASRGTGGVYEQYF
cdr3_nt: TGTGCCAGTAGGGGGACAGGGGGTGTCTACGAGCAGTACTTC

d_call: TRBD2
v_call: TRBV5-4
clone_size: .
j_call: TRBJ2-3
cdr3_aa: CASSNLAGQSTDTQYF
cdr3_nt: TGTGCCAGCAGCAACCTAGCGGGGCAGAGCACAGATACGCAGTATTTT

d_call: .
v_call: TRBV9
clone_size: .
j_call: TRBJ2-7
cdr3_aa: CASSPAPGGLYEQYF
cdr3_nt: TGTGCCAGCAGCCCGGCGCCCGGGGGACTCTACGAGCAGTACTTC

d_call: TRBD1
v_call: TRBV11-1
clone_size: .
j_call: TRBJ2-7
cdr3_aa: CASSLARGTGAYEQYF
cdr3_nt: TGTGCCAGCAGCTTAGCTCGCGGGACAGGGGCCTACGAGCAGTACTTC

d_call: .
v_call: TRBV27
clone_size: few
j_call: TRBJ2-3
cdr3_aa: CASSWTRRADTQYF
cdr3_nt: TGTGCCAGCAGTTGGACCCGCAGGGCGGATACGCAGTATTTT